This T cell receptor beta chain was found in a study of cytomegalovirus exposure and HLA in healthy donors. Study findings and constraints: Confirmation was obtained in vitro that a few CMV-associated chains are specific for CMV antigens. A later analysis showed HLA-associated TCR beta chains outstripping equally common others in clonal expansion. V- and J-gene trimming of TCR beta was linked (in a later analysis) to a missense DCLRE1C variant.

Trimming removed 5 bases from V and 4 bases from J; junction bases left unmatched: 6. The CDR3 sequence is 16 residues long. CDR1 and CDR2 (germline): SGHVS, FQNEAQ. The PCR contained 60 Vbeta and 13 Jbeta primers. Libraries were prepared by immunoSEQ multiplex PCR; TCRdb keeps only in-frame clonotypes and omits some of them. The repertoire holds around 150,000 clones, with approximately 80% as singletons. Comment on this clone: Its target is not known.

Sequencing used PBMCs. The TCR sequence derives from a woman aged 18-29 years in good health and CMV-seronegative. The V call is TRBV7-8, the J call TRBJ2-7, with 15 bases identical to TRBD2. The DNA of the CDR3 is TGTGCCAGCAGCCCAGGGACTAGCGGGGGGATTTACGAGCAGTACTTC. Its protein is CASSPGTSGGIYEQYF. Full variable domain (remainder filled in from reference TRBV7-8 and TRBJ2-7): GAGVSQSPRYKVAKRGQDVALRCDPISGHVSLFWYQQALGQGPEFLTYFQNEAQLDKSGLPSDRFFAERPEGSVSTLKIQRTQQEDSAVYLCASSPGTSGGIYEQYFGPGTRLTVT.